The 12 T cell receptor beta chains in this list originate from one sample, sequenced in a study of CD4 T cells in relation to SARS-CoV-2 and coronaviruses (dated by TCRdb to the early 2020s). The library came from the immunoSEQ multiplex PCR assay. TCRdb mirrors the immuneACCESS table, restricted to in-frame sequences. Some clones are absent from its copies; in checked studies, under half trace to an unresolved V gene, and the reason for the others is unknown. This sample holds some 22,000 clones; around three quarters were observed only once. Of the sample, roughly 13% is held by the ten largest clones. CD4+ T cells from unexposed donors were collected before the COVID-19 pandemic (2011-2018). After less than 13 days of culture, CD4+ T cells were isolated with the EasySep CD4+ T cell isolation kit. These receptors' antigens are unknown. Material: CD4+ T cells from PBMCs, cultured in vitro. The receptors stem from a human donor in good health.

There are a few counts of this clone. This rearrangement joins TRBV7-3 to TRBJ1-5, with no clear D. The CDR3 spans 13 residues. The V end was cut by 1 base, the J end by 0 bases, with 1 base between. CDR1 is SGHTA and CDR2 is FQGTGA in the germline V gene. CDR3 protein: CASSLNSNQPQHF. Written as DNA, the CDR3 is TGTGCCAGCAGCTTAAATAGCAATCAGCCCCAGCATTTT.

The V and J genes are TRBV24-1 and TRBJ1-1; D remains ambiguous. CDR1 and CDR2 (germline): KGHDR, SFDVKD. The CDR3 has 12 amino acids. V was trimmed by 2 bases and J by 3 bases, leaving 3 bases between them. In DNA form, the CDR3 reads TGTGCCACCAGTGATTCAGACACTGAAGCTTTCTTT. This translates into CATSDSDTEAFF.

The chain joins TRBV7-3 to TRBJ2-1; the D is unclear. Trimming took off 2 bases at V and 7 bases at J, with 12 bases between the two ends. This CDR3 is 14 amino acids long. Germline-derived CDR1 and CDR2 are SGHTA and FQGTGA. CDR3: CASSLGASTNEQFF. The CDR3 DNA reads TGTGCCAGCAGCTTAGGTGCCTCTACTAATGAGCAGTTCTTC.

The rearrangement uses TRBV5-1 and TRBJ2-5; D call uncertain. V was cut by 1 base and J by 5 bases, with 12 bases left in between. Germline V lookup: CDR1 SGHRS, CDR2 YFSETQ. There are 14 residues in the CDR3. The CDR3 region is CASSLNGRTETQYF. DNA for the CDR3: TGCGCCAGCAGCTTGAATGGCAGAACGGAGACCCAGTACTTC.

The J gene is TRBJ1-1, the V gene TRBV6-1; D perhaps matches TRBD1 (5 bases). The V end lost 6 bases, the J end lost 0 bases, and 11 bases lay between the germline ends. In germline, CDR1 is MNHNS, CDR2 SASEGT. The CDR3 runs 14 residues. CDR3 in amino acids: CASRRGVLNTEAFF. The CDR3 region has the DNA TGTGCCAGCAGACGGGGGGTTCTGAACACTGAAGCTTTCTTT.

The chain's CDR3 is CASSLGRGRNYGYTF. DNA for the CDR3: TGTGCCAGCAGCCTAGGGAGGGGGCGAAACTATGGCTACACCTTC. V gene TRBV7-2 combines with J gene TRBJ1-2; 7 bases match TRBD1. CDR1 SGHTA and CDR2 FQGNSA come from the germline V gene. V lost 5 bases and J lost 2; bases outside the gene matches: 8. The length of the CDR3 is 15 residues.

The rearrangement uses TRBV20-1 and TRBJ1-1; D is ambiguous. V lost 3 bases and J lost 6, with 20 bases in between. Germline V gene sequence: CDR1 DFQATT, CDR2 SNEGSKA (reference sequence). This CDR3 has 15 amino acids. The chain's CDR3 is CSASFPGHKQAEAFF. CDR3 coding DNA: TGCAGTGCTAGTTTCCCCGGTCACAAGCAGGCTGAAGCTTTCTTT.

The chain is built from TRBV19 and TRBJ1-2; D possibly corresponds to TRBD1 (6 bases). Per the germline V gene, CDR1 is LNHDA and CDR2 is SQIVND (reference sequence). V lost 7 bases and J lost 1, with 13 bases in between. There are 14 residues in the CDR3. CDR3 sequence: CASTPGQLNYGYTF. CDR3 nucleotide sequence: TGTGCCAGTACTCCGGGACAACTTAACTATGGCTACACCTTC.

The chain recombines TRBV19 with TRBJ2-3, with 8 bases aligning to TRBD2. The CDR3 totals 13 residues. Trimming removed 10 bases from V and 6 bases from J; junction bases left unmatched: 9. Germline lookup yields CDR1 LNHDA and CDR2 SQIVND (reference sequence). CDR3 sequence reads: CAIRERESDTQYF. The CDR3 nucleotides are TGTGCCATTAGAGAGCGGGAGTCGGATACGCAGTATTTT.

This chain uses TRBV19 with TRBJ2-1, with 10 nucleotides matching TRBD2. The germline gives CDR1 LNHDA, CDR2 SQIVND (reference sequence). This CDR3 is built from 15 residues. The V and J ends lost 6 bases and 2 bases, in that order; junction bases with no gene match: 4. This CDR3 reads CASRNSGRTYNEQFF. The CDR3 nucleotides are TGTGCCAGTAGAAATAGCGGGAGGACCTACAATGAGCAGTTCTTC.

This clone came up once. V and J are TRBV10-3 and TRBJ2-5; 9 nucleotides align to TRBD2. The germline V gene has CDR1 ENHRY and CDR2 SYGVKD. The CDR3 loop spans 15 amino acids. With 4 bases clipped from V and 5 bases from J, the junction kept 8 bases outside the gene matches. This chain's CDR3 is CAISVGSGSEETQYF. In DNA, the CDR3 is TGTGCCATCAGTGTCGGTAGCGGGAGCGAGGAGACCCAGTACTTC.

The V and J genes are TRBV5-4 and TRBJ2-4; the D gene is possibly TRBD2 (5 bases). V lost 4 bases and J lost 3, with 14 bases in between. Germline V gene lookup returns CDR1 SGHNT and CDR2 YYREEE (reference sequence). The CDR3 length is 15 residues. The CDR3 bases are TGTGCCAGCAGCCTTGGTAGCGTCGACAAAAACATTCAGTACTTC. This codes for CASSLGSVDKNIQYF.